The next 28 T cell receptor beta chains were all read from a single sample in a study of CD8+CD57+ T cells in acquired aplastic anemia. Both TCR beta VDJ combination and CDR3 sequence profiling were carried out. Genomic DNA was the template for this profiling. MiXCR, applied by TCRdb to the reads, yields one record per CDR3 protein. The sample holds about 160,000 distinct CDR3 sequences; around 52% are singletons and the top ten take roughly 30%. Patients picked for sequencing had shown CD8+CD57+ cell expansion detected by flow cytometry. The material sequenced was sorted CD4+, CD8+, or CD8+CD57+ T cells (not recorded which) from PBMCs. The receptors shown here come from a human donor with aplastic anemia.

The genes are TRBV5-6 and TRBJ2-5; 9 bases are a match to TRBD2. The J call may be faulty, since TRBJ2-7 better matches the DNA end. This CDR3 is 16 amino acids long. Germline V CDR1 and CDR2: SGHDT, YYEEEE. CDR3 amino acids: CASSLFGTSSSYEQYF. The CDR3 DNA reads TGTGCCAGCAGCTTGTTCGGGACTAGCAGCTCCTACGAGCAGTACTTC.

The chain has TRBV11-1 and TRBJ2-3, with D possibly matching TRBD1 (6 bases). Germline assignment: CDR1 SGHAT and CDR2 FQDESV (reference sequence). The CDR3 loop spans 15 amino acids. Trimming pared 2 bases from V and 0 bases from J, leaving 9 bases between. CDR3 DNA sequence: TGTGCCAGCAGCTTAACAGGGAGCAGCACAGATACGCAGTATTTT. Translation: CASSLTGSSTDTQYF.

This clonotype was seen a handful of times. As DNA, the CDR3 is TGTGCCACCAGCAGCCTAGGGCAGATGAACACTGAAGCTTTCTTT. It codes for CATSSLGQMNTEAFF. The V gene is TRBV15, the J gene TRBJ1-1; D is unclear. The V end was cut by 3 bases, the J end by 0 bases, with 11 bases between. Germline values: CDR1 LNHNV, CDR2 YYDKDF (reference sequence). CDR3 length equals 15 residues. The whole variable domain, filled in from reference TRBV15 and TRBJ1-1, reads DAMVIQNPRYQVTQFGKPVTLSCSQTLNHNVMYWYQQKSSQAPKLLFHYYDKDFNNEADTPDNFQSRRPNTSFCFLDIRSPGLGDTAMYLCATSSLGQMNTEAFFGQGTRLTVV.

The J gene is TRBJ1-2, the V gene TRBV7-9; D not resolved. The CDR3 totals 14 residues. V lost 3 bases, J lost 4 bases, and 12 bases lay in between. Germline assignment: CDR1 SEHNR and CDR2 FQNEAQ (reference sequence). The CDR3: CASSFGGSPYGYTF. CDR3 sequence (DNA): TGTGCCAGCAGCTTCGGAGGGAGTCCCTATGGCTACACCTTC.

This chain joins TRBV20-1 and TRBJ1-6; D is unclear. The CDR3 has 13 residues. V was shortened by 5 bases and J by 7 bases, with 12 bases between the two germline ends. CDR1 DFQATT and CDR2 SNEGSKA come from the germline V gene (reference sequence). The CDR3 bases are TGCAGTGCTCGCGGGGATGAGAATTCACCCCTCCACTTT. Translating it yields CSARGDENSPLHF.

The V call is TRBV27, the J call TRBJ2-2, with D perhaps given as TRBD1 or TRBD2 (5 bases each). The CDR3 totals 14 residues. CDR1 is MNHEY, CDR2 SMNVEV, per germline (reference sequence). The V end was cut by 8 bases, the J end by 7 bases, with 17 bases between. The CDR3 DNA sequence: TGTGCCAGCCGGGACCGTCCGTGGATCGGGGAGCTGTTTTTT. It yields the protein CASRDRPWIGELFF.

V and J are TRBV7-3 and TRBJ2-5, with D possibly matching TRBD2 (6 bases). The CDR3 is made up of 13 amino acids. Trimming removed 8 bases at V and 3 bases at J, with 13 bases between. Germline V lookup: CDR1 SGHTA, CDR2 FQGTGA. This chain's CDR3 is CASGLGGKETQYF. The CDR3 DNA sequence: TGTGCCAGCGGGCTAGGAGGGAAAGAGACCCAGTACTTC.

This clonotype was recorded at least ten times. The chain uses TRBV7-9 and TRBJ2-7; D unresolved. From germline, CDR1 is SEHNR and CDR2 FQNEAQ (reference sequence). The CDR3 runs to 14 residues. Trimming removed 5 bases from V and 9 bases from J, with 20 bases in between. This CDR3 reads CASSLSFDRAGQYF. The CDR3 DNA sequence: TGTGCCAGCAGCCTGTCATTCGATCGAGCCGGGCAGTACTTC.

About this clonotype itself: This could be a read error, since a much larger clone is one nucleotide away. This chain connects TRBV6-5 to TRBJ2-5, with 10 bases aligning to TRBD1. V shed 4 bases and J 5 bases; nucleotides not matched to a gene: 7. CDR3 length equals 15 residues. In germline, CDR1 is MNHEY, CDR2 SVGAGI. DNA of the CDR3: TGTGCCAGCAGTTTAGAGACAGGGGGCTCTGAGACCCAGTACTTC. It is translated as CASSLETGGSETQYF.

The chain combines TRBV18 with TRBJ1-2, with 7 bases that match TRBD1. The CDR3 runs 15 residues. J was trimmed by 0 bases and V by 2 bases; bases with no gene match: 3. Germline loops: CDR1 KGHSH, CDR2 LQKENI. The CDR3 DNA reads TGTGCCAGCTCACCAGACAGGGCAACTAACTATGGCTACACCTTC. It is translated as CASSPDRATNYGYTF.

This clonotype has a handful of counts. The V and J genes are TRBV9 and TRBJ1-2; no reliable D call. Trimming removed 4 bases from V and 4 bases from J, with 11 bases in between. The CDR3 loop spans 13 amino acids. Per germline, CDR1 SGDLS and CDR2 YYNGEE. This CDR3 reads CASSQVGSYGYTF. Here the CDR3 DNA reads TGTGCCAGCAGCCAGGTCGGGAGCTATGGCTACACCTTC.

The chain employs TRBV2 and TRBJ2-5; no reliable D call. From germline, CDR1 is SNHLY and CDR2 FYNNEI. The CDR3 is 13 residues long. V was trimmed by 5 bases and J by 4 bases, leaving 11 bases between them. The CDR3 coding sequence is TGTGCCAGCAGTCTGGGGATTGGAGAGACCCAGTACTTC. Translation: CASSLGIGETQYF.

This clonotype was picked up many times. This chain links TRBV4-2 with TRBJ2-5; 9 bases map to TRBD1. V lost 1 base to trimming and J lost 9 bases; unmatched junction nucleotides: 9. Germline-derived CDR1 and CDR2 are LGHNA and YNFKEQ. There are 15 residues in the CDR3. The CDR3 sequence is CASSQAHRGRNAQYF. CDR3 DNA: TGTGCCAGCAGCCAAGCACACAGGGGGCGCAACGCCCAGTACTTC.

This clonotype has at least ten counts. V and J are TRBV12-3 or TRBV12-4 and TRBJ2-2; D remains unclear. Trimming pared 3 bases from V and 7 bases from J, leaving 9 bases between. CDR3 size: 13 residues. The CDR3 DNA reads TGTGCCAGCAGTTTCCCCATCAGCGGGGAGCTGTTTTTT. This encodes CASSFPISGELFF.

The chain has TRBV6-2 or TRBV6-3 and TRBJ2-7; D unresolved. The CDR3 is made up of 12 amino acids. V was pared by 3 bases and J by 7 bases, with 10 bases between. CDR1 and CDR2 from the germline V gene are MNHEY and SVGEGT. The CDR3 nucleotides are TGTGCCAGCAGTTATAGCAGGAAAGAGCAGTACTTC. It translates to CASSYSRKEQYF.

The chain couples TRBV19 to TRBJ1-2, with unresolved D. Germline CDR1 is LNHDA and CDR2 is SQIVND (reference sequence). CDR3 size: 14 residues. Deletions cut 3 bases from V and 3 bases from J, with 11 bases between. The CDR3 nucleotides read TGTGCCAGTAGTATGGGGTCAAACTACTATGGCTACACCTTC. Its protein product is CASSMGSNYYGYTF. The whole variable domain, filled in from reference TRBV19 and TRBJ1-2, reads DGGITQSPKYLFRKEGQNVTLSCEQNLNHDAMYWYRQDPGQGLRLIYYSQIVNDFQKGDIAEGYSVSREKKESFPLTVTSAQKNPTAFYLCASSMGSNYYGYTFGSGTRLTVV.

V is TRBV20-1 and J is TRBJ2-7; 7 bases align to TRBD1. Germline-derived CDR1 and CDR2 are DFQATT and SNEGSKA (reference sequence). After removal of 4 bases from V and 0 bases from J, the junction contained 3 bases not matched to a gene. The CDR3 covers 13 residues. CDR3 loop: CSATGTDSYEQYF. The CDR3 DNA follows: TGCAGTGCTACCGGGACAGACTCCTACGAGCAGTACTTC.

The rearrangement links TRBV7-2 to TRBJ2-7, with no clear D. Germline V gene sequence: CDR1 SGHTA, CDR2 FQGNSA. The CDR3 is 12 amino acids. Trimming removed 1 base at V and 6 bases at J, with 7 bases between. The CDR3 reads CASSLDNPEQYF. The CDR3 DNA is TGTGCCAGCAGCTTAGATAATCCCGAGCAGTACTTC.

This clonotype was observed a few times. J is TRBJ1-1 and V is TRBV2, with D maybe TRBD1 (5 bases). Germline loops: CDR1 SNHLY, CDR2 FYNNEI. With 10 bases removed from V and 6 bases from J, the gap between germline ends came to 15 bases. This CDR3 has 12 amino acids. CDR3 amino acids: CATLGTGPEAFF. The CDR3 DNA reads TGTGCCACTCTCGGCACAGGTCCTGAAGCTTTCTTT.

At least ten counts were recorded for this clonotype. Relative to the germline gene, one junction end is altered; a read error may explain this. The J gene is TRBJ2-5, the V gene TRBV7-9; no firm D call. Germline CDR1 is SEHNR and CDR2 is FQNEAQ (reference sequence). This CDR3 spans 14 amino acids. The CDR3 loop is CASSLGPGQETQYF. The CDR3 nucleotides are TGTGCTAGCAGCTTAGGGCCAGGTCAAGAGACCCAGTACTTC.

J is TRBJ2-1 and V is TRBV15, with D possibly being TRBD1 or TRBD2 (5 bases each). The CDR3 loop spans 15 amino acids. V lost 2 bases to trimming and J lost 1 base, with 9 bases between them. Germline CDR1 and CDR2: LNHNV and YYDKDF (reference sequence). CDR3 DNA sequence: TGTGCCACCAGCAGACGGGGCGCATCCTACAATGAGCAGTTCTTC. This translates into CATSRRGASYNEQFF.

The rearrangement links TRBV18 to TRBJ1-4, with D maybe TRBD1 (6 bases). V shed 5 bases and J shed 13 bases, with 20 bases lying between them. The CDR3 has 14 amino acids. Germline CDR1 and CDR2: KGHSH and LQKENI. This chain's CDR3 is CASSGEQGPWRLFF. CDR3 DNA sequence: TGTGCCAGCTCAGGAGAACAGGGACCTTGGAGACTGTTTTTT.

This clonotype occurred many times. The V gene is TRBV12-3 or TRBV12-4, the J gene TRBJ2-7; 7 bases fit TRBD2. This CDR3 is 14 amino acids long. Trimming removed 5 bases from V and 5 bases from J; junction bases left unmatched: 9. CDR3 in amino acids: CASSTAGAPHEQYF. The DNA of the CDR3 is TGTGCCAGCAGTACGGCGGGAGCTCCCCACGAGCAGTACTTC.

The V call is TRBV10-3, the J call TRBJ1-2; weak D call: TRBD1 (5 bases). Trimming removed 7 bases from V and 4 bases from J, with 13 bases in between. Per the germline V gene, CDR1 is ENHRY and CDR2 is SYGVKD. The CDR3 is 13 amino acids. CDR3 region: CAITGLPAYGYTF. The DNA for the CDR3 is TGTGCCATCACGGGACTCCCGGCCTATGGCTACACCTTC.

This clonotype was picked up a small number of times. V is TRBV30 and J is TRBJ2-7, with D possibly being TRBD1 (6 bases). Deletions cut 4 bases from V and 1 base from J, with 11 bases between. The CDR3 sequence is 13 residues long. Germline-derived CDR1 and CDR2 are GTSNPN and SVGIG (reference sequence). CDR3 sequence reads: CAWTDRISYEQYF. CDR3 bases: TGTGCCTGGACAGACAGGATTTCCTACGAGCAGTACTTC.

This clonotype showed up many times. The J gene is TRBJ2-7, the V gene TRBV19, with D possibly being TRBD1 (6 bases). Trimming left V 9 bases short and J 2 bases short, with 17 bases between. CDR3 length: 14 residues. Looked up from germline, CDR1 is LNHDA and CDR2 is SQIVND (reference sequence). The CDR3, as DNA: TGTGCCAGCCATTCCAGGGACAAAGCCTACGAGCAGTACTTC. Protein product: CASHSRDKAYEQYF.

This clonotype was seen more than once but under ten times. V and J are TRBV7-9 and TRBJ1-5; 9 positions agree with TRBD1. The CDR3 loop spans 15 amino acids. V trimming: 3 bases; J trimming: 1 base; junction bases outside the gene matches: 1. Germline CDR1 and CDR2: SEHNR and FQNEAQ (reference sequence). The CDR3 nucleotides read TGTGCCAGCAGCTTCGGGACAGGGAGCAATCAGCCCCAGCATTTT. Its translation: CASSFGTGSNQPQHF.

On this clonotype: One end of the junction is discordant with germline, which a read error may explain. Here the CDR3 DNA reads TGTGCCAGCTCACCAGAAACGACAGTCTACAAGCAGTACTTC. It codes for CASSPETTVYKQYF. The gene calls are TRBV18 and TRBJ2-7; possibly TRBD1 for D (5 bases). The CDR3 extends over 14 amino acids. The germline CDR1 and CDR2 sequences are KGHSH and LQKENI.